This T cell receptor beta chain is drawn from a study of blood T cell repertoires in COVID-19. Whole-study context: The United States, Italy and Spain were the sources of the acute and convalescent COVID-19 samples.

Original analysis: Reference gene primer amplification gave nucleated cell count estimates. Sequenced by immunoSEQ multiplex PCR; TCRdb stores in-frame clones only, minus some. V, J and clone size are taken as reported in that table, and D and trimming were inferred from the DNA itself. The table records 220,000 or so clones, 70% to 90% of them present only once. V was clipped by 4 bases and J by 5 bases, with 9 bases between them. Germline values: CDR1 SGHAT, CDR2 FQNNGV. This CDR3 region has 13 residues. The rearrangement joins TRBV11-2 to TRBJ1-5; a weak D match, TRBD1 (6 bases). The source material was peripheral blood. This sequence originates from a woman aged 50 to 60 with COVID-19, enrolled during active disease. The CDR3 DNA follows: TGTGCCAGCAGCTCGAACAGGGATCAGCCCCAGCATTTT. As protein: CASSSNRDQPQHF.